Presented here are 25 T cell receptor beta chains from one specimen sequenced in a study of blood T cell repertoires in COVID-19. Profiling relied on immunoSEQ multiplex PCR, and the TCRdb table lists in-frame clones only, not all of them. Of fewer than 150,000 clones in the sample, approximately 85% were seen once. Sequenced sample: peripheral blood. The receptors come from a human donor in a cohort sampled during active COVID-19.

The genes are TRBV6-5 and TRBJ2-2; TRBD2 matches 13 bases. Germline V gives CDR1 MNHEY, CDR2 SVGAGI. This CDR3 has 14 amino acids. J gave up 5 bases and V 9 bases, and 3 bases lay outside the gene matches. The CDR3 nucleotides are TGTGCCAGTCGGGGACTAGCGGGGACCGGGGAGCTGTTTTTT. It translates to CASRGLAGTGELFF.

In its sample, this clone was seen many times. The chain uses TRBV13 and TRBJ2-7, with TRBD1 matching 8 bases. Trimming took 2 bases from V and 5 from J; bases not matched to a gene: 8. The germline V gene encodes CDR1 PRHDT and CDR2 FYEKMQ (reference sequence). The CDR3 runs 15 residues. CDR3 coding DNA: TGTGCCAGCAGCTTACCACTGGGCAGGGGGCACGAGCAGTACTTC. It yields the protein CASSLPLGRGHEQYF.

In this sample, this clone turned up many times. The CDR3 loop reads CASSQSGSGNHGELFF. DNA for the CDR3: TGTGCCAGCAGCCAAAGCGGTTCTGGTAATCACGGGGAGCTGTTTTTT. The chain couples TRBV7-2 to TRBJ2-2, with a weak D call TRBD2 (5 bases). There are 16 residues in the CDR3. Per germline, CDR1 SGHTA and CDR2 FQGNSA. Between the trimmed V and J ends, which lost 5 bases and 7 bases, there was a span of 20 bases. Combining the CDR3 with reference TRBV7-2 and TRBJ2-2 gives the whole variable domain GAGVSQSPSNKVTEKGKDVELRCDPISGHTALYWYRQSLGQGLEFLIYFQGNSAPDKSGLPSDRFSAERTGGSVSTLTIQRTQQEDSAVYLCASSQSGSGNHGELFFGEGSRLTVL.

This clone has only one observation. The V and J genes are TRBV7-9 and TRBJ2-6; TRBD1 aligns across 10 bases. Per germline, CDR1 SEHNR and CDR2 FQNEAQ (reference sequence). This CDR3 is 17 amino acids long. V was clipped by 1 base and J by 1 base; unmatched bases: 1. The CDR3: CASSLGTGGSGANVLTF. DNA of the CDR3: TGTGCCAGCAGCTTAGGGACAGGGGGTTCTGGGGCCAACGTCCTGACTTTC.

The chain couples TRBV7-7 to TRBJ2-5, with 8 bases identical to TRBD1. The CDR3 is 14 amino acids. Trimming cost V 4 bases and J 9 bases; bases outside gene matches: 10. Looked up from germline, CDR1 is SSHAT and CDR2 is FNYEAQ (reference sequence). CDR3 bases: TGTGCCAGCAGCTCGACAGGGGCGTCCGCTCCCCAGTACTTC. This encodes CASSSTGASAPQYF.

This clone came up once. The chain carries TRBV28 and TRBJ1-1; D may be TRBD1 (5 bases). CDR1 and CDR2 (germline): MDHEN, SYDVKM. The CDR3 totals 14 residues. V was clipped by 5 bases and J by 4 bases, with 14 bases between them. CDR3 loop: CASSRNQGFTEAFF. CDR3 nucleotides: TGTGCCAGCAGTCGGAACCAGGGATTCACTGAAGCTTTCTTT.

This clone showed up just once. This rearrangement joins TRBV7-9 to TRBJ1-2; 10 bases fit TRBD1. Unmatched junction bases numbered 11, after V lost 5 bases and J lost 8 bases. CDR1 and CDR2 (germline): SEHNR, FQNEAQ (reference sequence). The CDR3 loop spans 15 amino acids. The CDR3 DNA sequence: TGTGCCAGCAGCCACGGGACAGGGGTGTTTCGGGGCTACACCTTC. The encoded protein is CASSHGTGVFRGYTF. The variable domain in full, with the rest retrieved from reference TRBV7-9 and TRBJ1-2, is DTGVSQNPRHKITKRGQNVTFRCDPISEHNRLYWYRQTLGQGPEFLTYFQNEAQLEKSRLLSDRFSAERPKGSFSTLEIQRTEQGDSAMYLCASSHGTGVFRGYTFGSGTRLTVV.

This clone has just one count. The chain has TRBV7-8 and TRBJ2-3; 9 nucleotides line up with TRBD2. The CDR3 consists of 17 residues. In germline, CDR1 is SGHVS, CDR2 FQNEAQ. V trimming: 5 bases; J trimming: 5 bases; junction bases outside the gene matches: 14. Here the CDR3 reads CASSLTTAGGRGDTQYF. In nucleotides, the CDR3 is TGTGCCAGCAGCCTCACCACAGCGGGAGGCCGTGGAGATACGCAGTATTTT.

The CDR3 reads CASTLQSLNSPLHF. The CDR3 nucleotides read TGTGCCAGCACCCTACAGTCTCTTAATTCACCCCTCCACTTT. The gene calls are TRBV6-5 and TRBJ1-6; D unresolved. V was cut by 7 bases and J by 6 bases, with 13 bases left in between. Germline CDR1 and CDR2: MNHEY and SVGAGI. The CDR3 length is 14 residues.

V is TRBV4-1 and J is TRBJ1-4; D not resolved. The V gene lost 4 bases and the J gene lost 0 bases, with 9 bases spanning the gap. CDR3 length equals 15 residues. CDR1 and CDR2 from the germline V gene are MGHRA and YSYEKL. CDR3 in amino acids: CASSLQIATNEKLFF. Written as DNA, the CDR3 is TGCGCCAGCAGCCTACAGATTGCAACTAATGAAAAACTGTTTTTT.

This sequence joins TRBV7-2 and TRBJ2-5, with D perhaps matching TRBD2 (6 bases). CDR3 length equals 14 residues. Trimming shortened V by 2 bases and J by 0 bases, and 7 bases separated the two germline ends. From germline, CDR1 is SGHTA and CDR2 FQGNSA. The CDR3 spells CASSLRGNQETQYF. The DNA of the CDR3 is TGTGCCAGCAGCTTACGGGGGAACCAAGAGACCCAGTACTTC. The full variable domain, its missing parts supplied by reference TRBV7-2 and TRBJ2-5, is GAGVSQSPSNKVTEKGKDVELRCDPISGHTALYWYRQSLGQGLEFLIYFQGNSAPDKSGLPSDRFSAERTGGSVSTLTIQRTQQEDSAVYLCASSLRGNQETQYFGPGTRLLVL.

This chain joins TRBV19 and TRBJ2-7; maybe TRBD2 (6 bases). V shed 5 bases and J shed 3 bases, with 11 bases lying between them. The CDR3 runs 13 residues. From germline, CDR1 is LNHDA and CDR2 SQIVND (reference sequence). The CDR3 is CASSPPGVYEQYF. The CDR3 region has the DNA TGTGCCAGTAGTCCCCCGGGAGTCTACGAGCAGTACTTC.

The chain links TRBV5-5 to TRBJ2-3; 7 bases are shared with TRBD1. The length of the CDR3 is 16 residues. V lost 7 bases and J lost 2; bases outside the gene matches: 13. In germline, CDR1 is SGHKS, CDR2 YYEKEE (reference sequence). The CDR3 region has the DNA TGTGCCAGCCTACCGGGACAGAGGGCTTTCACAGATACGCAGTATTTT. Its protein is CASLPGQRAFTDTQYF.

In nucleotides, the CDR3 is TGTGCCACCAGCCGAGGGGGGACAGCGCCCTACGAGCAGTACGTC. It codes for CATSRGGTAPYEQYV. The chain employs TRBV15 and TRBJ2-7; TRBD1 might be the D (7 bases). This CDR3 contains 15 residues. Trimming cost V 5 bases and J 2 bases, with 16 bases left between them. Germline-derived CDR1 and CDR2 are LNHNV and YYDKDF (reference sequence).

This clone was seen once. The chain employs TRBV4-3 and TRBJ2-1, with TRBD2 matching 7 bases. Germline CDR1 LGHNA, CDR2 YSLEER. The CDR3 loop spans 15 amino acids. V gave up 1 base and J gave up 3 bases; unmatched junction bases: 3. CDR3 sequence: CASSQGEGFYNEQFF. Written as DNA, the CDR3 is TGCGCCAGCAGCCAAGGGGAGGGGTTCTACAATGAGCAGTTCTTC.

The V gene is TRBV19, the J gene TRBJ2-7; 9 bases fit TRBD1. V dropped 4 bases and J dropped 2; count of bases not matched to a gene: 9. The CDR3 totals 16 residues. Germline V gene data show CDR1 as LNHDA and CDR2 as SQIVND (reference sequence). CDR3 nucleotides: TGTGCCAGTAGTACACACAGACAGGGGGAGACCTACGAGCAGTACTTC. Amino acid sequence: CASSTHRQGETYEQYF.

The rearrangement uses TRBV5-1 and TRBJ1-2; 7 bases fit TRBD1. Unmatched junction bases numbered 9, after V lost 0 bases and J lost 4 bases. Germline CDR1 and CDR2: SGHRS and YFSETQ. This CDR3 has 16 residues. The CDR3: CASSLEGGSSPYGYTF. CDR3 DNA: TGCGCCAGCAGCTTGGAAGGGGGCTCCTCCCCCTATGGCTACACCTTC.

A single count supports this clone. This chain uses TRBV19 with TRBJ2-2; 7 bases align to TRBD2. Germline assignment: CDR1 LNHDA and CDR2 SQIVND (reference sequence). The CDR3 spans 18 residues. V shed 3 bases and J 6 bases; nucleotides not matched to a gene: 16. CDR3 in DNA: TGTGCCAGTAGTATTGGCCGCTTTTCGCGGGGGTCCGCCGGGGAGCTGTTTTTT. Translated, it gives CASSIGRFSRGSAGELFF.

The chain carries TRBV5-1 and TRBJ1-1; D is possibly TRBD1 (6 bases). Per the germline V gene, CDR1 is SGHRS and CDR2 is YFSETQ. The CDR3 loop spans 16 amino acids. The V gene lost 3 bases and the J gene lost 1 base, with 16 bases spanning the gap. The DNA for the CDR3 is TGCGCCAGCAGCTGGACCGGGACACTATGGAACACTGAAGCTTTCTTT. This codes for CASSWTGTLWNTEAFF.

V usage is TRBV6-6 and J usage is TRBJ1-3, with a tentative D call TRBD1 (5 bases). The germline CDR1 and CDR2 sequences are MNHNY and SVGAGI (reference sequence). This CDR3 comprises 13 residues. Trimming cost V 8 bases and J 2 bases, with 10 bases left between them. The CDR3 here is CASGGGAGNTIYF. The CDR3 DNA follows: TGTGCCAGCGGTGGGGGGGCTGGAAACACCATATATTTT.

DNA of the CDR3: TGTGCCAGCAGGAGACCGGGGTATGGCTACACCTTC. Translation gives CASRRPGYGYTF. The rearrangement uses TRBV2 and TRBJ1-2; the D is unclear. This CDR3 region has 12 residues. CDR1 and CDR2 from the germline V gene are SNHLY and FYNNEI. V gave up 6 bases and J gave up 5 bases, with 10 bases separating them.

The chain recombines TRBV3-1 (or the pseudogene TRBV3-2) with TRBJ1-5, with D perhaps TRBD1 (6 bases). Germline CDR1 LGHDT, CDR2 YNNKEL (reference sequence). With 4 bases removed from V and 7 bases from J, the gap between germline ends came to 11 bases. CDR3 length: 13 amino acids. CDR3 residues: CASSPPRGQPQHF. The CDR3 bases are TGTGCCAGCAGCCCCCCGAGGGGGCAGCCCCAGCATTTT.

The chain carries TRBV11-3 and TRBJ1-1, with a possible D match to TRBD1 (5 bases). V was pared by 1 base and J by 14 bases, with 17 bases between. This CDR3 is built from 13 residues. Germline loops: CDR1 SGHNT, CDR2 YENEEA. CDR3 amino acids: CASSLARGGSNFF. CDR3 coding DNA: TGTGCCAGCAGCTTAGCGCGGGGGGGTAGCAACTTCTTT. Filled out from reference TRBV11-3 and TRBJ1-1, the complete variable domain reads EAGVVQSPRYKIIEKKQPVAFWCNPISGHNTLYWYLQNLGQGPELLIRYENEEAVDDSQLPKDRFSAERLKGVDSTLKIQPAELGDSAVYLCASSLARGGSNFFGQGTRLTVV.

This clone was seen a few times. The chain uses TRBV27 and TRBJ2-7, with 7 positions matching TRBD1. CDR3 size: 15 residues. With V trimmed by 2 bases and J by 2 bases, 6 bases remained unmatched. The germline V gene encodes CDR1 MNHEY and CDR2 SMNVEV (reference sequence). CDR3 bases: TGTGCCAGCAGTTTAGGGCAGGGGGATCCCTACGAGCAGTACGTC. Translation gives CASSLGQGDPYEQYV.

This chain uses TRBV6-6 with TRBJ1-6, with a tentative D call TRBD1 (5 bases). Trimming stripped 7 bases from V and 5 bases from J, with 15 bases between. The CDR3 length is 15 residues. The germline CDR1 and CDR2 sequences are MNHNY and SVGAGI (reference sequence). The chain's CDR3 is CASTESGGNNSPLHF. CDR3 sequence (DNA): TGTGCCAGCACCGAGTCTGGGGGGAATAATTCACCCCTCCACTTT.